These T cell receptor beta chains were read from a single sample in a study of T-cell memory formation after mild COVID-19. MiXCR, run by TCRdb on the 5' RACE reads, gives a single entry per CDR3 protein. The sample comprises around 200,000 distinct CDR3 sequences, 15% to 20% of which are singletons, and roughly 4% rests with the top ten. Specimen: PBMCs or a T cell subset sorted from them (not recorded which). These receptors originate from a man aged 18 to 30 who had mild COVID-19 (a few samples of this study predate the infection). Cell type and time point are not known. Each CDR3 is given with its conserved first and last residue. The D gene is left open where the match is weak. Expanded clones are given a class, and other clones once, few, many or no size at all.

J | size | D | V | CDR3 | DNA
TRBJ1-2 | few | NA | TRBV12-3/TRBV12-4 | CASSLAGPYTF | TGTGCCAGCAGTTTAGCAGGGCCGTACACCTTC
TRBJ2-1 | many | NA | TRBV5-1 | CASSLGWYNEQFF | TGCGCCAGCAGCTTGGGGTGGTACAATGAGCAGTTCTTC
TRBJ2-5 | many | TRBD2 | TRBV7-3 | CASSLAGVDQETQYF | TGTGCCAGCAGCCTAGCGGGGGTGGACCAAGAGACCCAGTACTTC
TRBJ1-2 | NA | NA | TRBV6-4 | CASSLDSSKGGYTF | TGTGCCAGCAGCCTGGACAGTTCTAAGGGTGGCTACACCTTC
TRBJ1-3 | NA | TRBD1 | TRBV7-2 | CASSAQQGPGNTIYF | TGTGCCAGCAGCGCGCAACAGGGGCCTGGAAACACCATATATTTT
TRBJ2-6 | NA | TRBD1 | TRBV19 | CASSRQGAGGANVLTF | TGTGCCAGTAGTCGTCAGGGGGCCGGTGGGGCCAACGTCCTGACTTTC
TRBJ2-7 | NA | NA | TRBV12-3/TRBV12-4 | CASSLTVSEQYF | TGTGCCAGCAGTTTAACGGTGTCCGAGCAGTACTTC
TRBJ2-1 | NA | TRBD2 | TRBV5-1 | CASSSGTSVGNEQFF | TGCGCCAGCAGCTCCGGGACTAGCGTCGGGAATGAGCAGTTCTTC
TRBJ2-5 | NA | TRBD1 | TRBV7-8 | CASSPGPRGETQYF | TGTGCCAGCAGCCCGGGCCCCAGGGGGGAGACCCAGTACTTC
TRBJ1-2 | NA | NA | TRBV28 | CASIPGGSPHYGYTF | TGTGCCAGCATCCCCGGGGGGAGCCCACACTATGGCTACACCTTC
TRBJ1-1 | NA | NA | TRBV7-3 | CASSFTQNTEAFF | TGTGCCAGCAGCTTCACTCAAAACACTGAAGCTTTCTTT
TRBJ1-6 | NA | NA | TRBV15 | CATSRDAALVNSPLHF | TGTGCCACCAGCAGAGATGCGGCCTTAGTGAATTCACCCCTCCACTTT
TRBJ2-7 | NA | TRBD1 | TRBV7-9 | CASSLTGAGLYEQYF | TGTGCCAGCAGTCTAACAGGGGCGGGTCTATACGAGCAGTACTTC
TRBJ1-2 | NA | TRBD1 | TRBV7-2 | CASSSTSGTGYGYTF | TGTGCCAGCAGCAGCACCTCCGGGACAGGATATGGCTACACCTTC
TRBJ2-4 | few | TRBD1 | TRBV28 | CASSAGQAVNIQYF | TGTGCCAGCAGTGCGGGACAGGCAGTCAACATTCAGTACTTC
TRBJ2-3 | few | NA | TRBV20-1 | CSGGLLTDTQYF | TGCAGTGGGGGACTGCTAACAGATACGCAGTATTTT
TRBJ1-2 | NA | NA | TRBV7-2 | CASRPPLVDLGGGYTF | TGTGCCAGCAGACCCCCCCTGGTCGATCTCGGCGGGGGCTACACCTTC
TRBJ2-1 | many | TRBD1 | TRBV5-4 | CASSLGTGLYNEQFF | TGTGCCAGCAGCTTGGGGACAGGTCTTTACAATGAGCAGTTCTTC
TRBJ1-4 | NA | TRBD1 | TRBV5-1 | CASSPGGRGNEKLFF | TGCGCCAGCAGCCCAGGGGGTAGGGGTAATGAAAAACTGTTTTTT
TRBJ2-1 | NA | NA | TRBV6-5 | CASSYNGGGYNEQFF | TGTGCCAGCAGTTACAACGGGGGTGGCTACAATGAGCAGTTCTTC